This passage covers 32 T cell receptor beta chains from one sample sequenced in a study of shared clonotypes between healthy human individuals. Using immunoSEQ multiplex PCR, the repertoire was profiled, and TCRdb retains in-frame clones only, with some absent. The data hold 2,500,000 or so clones, with over 85% observed a single time. Sequenced material: naive CD4+ T cells from PBMCs. Subset: CD45RA+ positively selected. These receptor sequences come from a young man in good health. Some clones in this sample may be carry-over from other donors' samples.

The chain uses TRBV28 and TRBJ1-3; unclear D gene. The V gene's germline CDR1 is MDHEN and CDR2 SYDVKM. The V end was cut by 7 bases, the J end by 1 base, with 11 bases between. This CDR3 is 14 amino acids long. CDR3 in DNA: TGTGCCAGCACCAACCCACGGTCTGGAAACACCATATATTTT. Translated: CASTNPRSGNTIYF.

The CDR3 loop reads CASSPQGQGGTEAFF. The CDR3 bases are TGTGCCAGCTCCCCCCAGGGACAGGGGGGAACTGAAGCTTTCTTT. The V call is TRBV18, the J call TRBJ1-1; 11 bases are a match to TRBD1. Per the germline V gene, CDR1 is KGHSH and CDR2 is LQKENI. After removal of 6 bases from V and 5 bases from J, the junction contained 8 bases not matched to a gene. The CDR3 is made up of 15 amino acids.

This chain links TRBV29-1 with TRBJ2-5; D might be TRBD2 (5 bases). The germline V and J ends were trimmed by 8 bases and 2 bases, with 6 bases remaining between them. The CDR3 runs to 10 residues. Germline CDR1 and CDR2: SQVTM and ANQGSEA. CDR3 protein: CSREQETQYF. In nucleotides, the CDR3 is TGCAGCCGGGAACAAGAGACCCAGTACTTC.

This rearrangement joins TRBV6-5 to TRBJ2-7, with 10 bases fitting TRBD2. This CDR3 region has 15 residues. Germline CDR1 is MNHEY and CDR2 is SVGAGI. The ends lost 5 bases at V and 5 bases at J; junction bases unmatched: 9. DNA for the CDR3: TGTGCCAGCAGTCCGATGATAGCGGGAGGCCACGAGCAGTACTTC. This codes for CASSPMIAGGHEQYF.

The V gene is TRBV7-2, the J gene TRBJ1-2; 7 nucleotides agree with TRBD1. The CDR3 is 12 amino acids. With V trimmed by 6 bases and J by 7 bases, 5 bases remained unmatched. Germline CDR1 reads SGHTA; CDR2 reads FQGNSA. DNA of the CDR3: TGTGCCAGCAGGAGACAGGGTGGTGGCTACACCTTC. Encoded protein: CASRRQGGGYTF.

This sequence joins TRBV11-3 and TRBJ2-1; 14 nucleotides line up with TRBD2. Germline CDR1 reads SGHNT; CDR2 reads YENEEA. The junction had 7 bases not matched to a gene; V was cut back by 4 bases and J by 8 bases. The CDR3 runs to 16 residues. CDR3 bases: TGTGCCAGCAGCTCATCGACTAGCGGGAGGGTCTATGAGCAGTTCTTC. It yields the protein CASSSSTSGRVYEQFF.

V is TRBV19 and J is TRBJ2-3; 8 bases fit TRBD2. Losses at the gene ends were 4 bases for V and 1 base for J; bases not matched to a gene: 7. The length of the CDR3 is 16 residues. CDR1 LNHDA and CDR2 SQIVND come from the germline V gene (reference sequence). CDR3 bases: TGTGCCAGTAGTACTTCCGGGACTAGAGGCACAGATACGCAGTATTTT. Encoded protein: CASSTSGTRGTDTQYF.

V gene TRBV5-1 combines with J gene TRBJ2-7; D is possibly TRBD1 (5 bases). CDR3 size: 14 residues. With 4 bases removed from V and 4 bases from J, the gap between germline ends came to 15 bases. Per the germline V gene, CDR1 is SGHRS and CDR2 is YFSETQ. The chain's CDR3 is CASSLRQTSYEQYF. In DNA, the CDR3 is TGCGCCAGCAGCCTGAGACAGACCTCTTACGAGCAGTACTTC.

The chain employs TRBV5-1 and TRBJ1-4, with TRBD1 identical over 9 bases. Per germline, CDR1 SGHRS and CDR2 YFSETQ. J gave up 7 bases and V 4 bases, and 2 bases lay outside the gene matches. This CDR3 is built from 13 residues. The CDR3 DNA sequence: TGCGCCAGCAGCCGGGACAGGGTTGAAAAACTGTTTTTT. Its protein is CASSRDRVEKLFF.

This chain connects TRBV19 to TRBJ2-3; perhaps TRBD1 as D (5 bases). V was trimmed by 4 bases and J by 2 bases, leaving 13 bases between them. This CDR3 comprises 15 residues. Germline V CDR1 and CDR2: LNHDA, SQIVND (reference sequence). CDR3 loop: CASSTAGRHTDTQYF. In DNA, the CDR3 is TGTGCCAGTAGTACCGCAGGGCGTCACACAGATACGCAGTATTTT.

This chain joins TRBV7-9 and TRBJ1-1; tentatively, D is TRBD1 (6 bases). CDR1 SEHNR and CDR2 FQNEAQ come from the germline V gene (reference sequence). The CDR3 length is 13 residues. With 5 bases removed from V and 8 bases from J, the gap between germline ends came to 15 bases. The CDR3 here is CASSPRRGKEAFF. Here the CDR3 DNA reads TGTGCCAGCAGCCCGAGGAGGGGGAAAGAAGCTTTCTTT.

The chain recombines TRBV28 with TRBJ2-1, with 9 nucleotides matching TRBD2. Per germline, CDR1 MDHEN and CDR2 SYDVKM. The CDR3 consists of 15 residues. V lost 6 bases, J lost 7 bases, and 10 bases stayed unmatched. In nucleotides, the CDR3 is TGTGCCAGCAGCAACTTTGCGGGAGGGCCTAATGAGCAGTTCTTC. The encoded protein is CASSNFAGGPNEQFF.

The gene calls are TRBV10-2 and TRBJ1-4; 7 bases fit TRBD1. CDR1 is WSHSY, CDR2 SAAADI, per germline. With V trimmed by 7 bases and J by 6 bases, 8 bases remained unmatched. The CDR3 has 14 residues. Written as DNA, the CDR3 is TGCGCCAGCAAATTGGACAGGAGTTATGAAAAACTGTTTTTT. Translating it yields CASKLDRSYEKLFF.

This chain connects TRBV19 to TRBJ2-3; D is unclear. Germline V CDR1 and CDR2: LNHDA, SQIVND (reference sequence). V lost 8 bases to trimming and J lost 6 bases, with 9 bases between them. This CDR3 has 11 amino acids. Written as DNA, the CDR3 is TGTGCCAGTGGTCAAGGGGATACGCAGTATTTT. Protein: CASGQGDTQYF.

The J gene is TRBJ2-1, the V gene TRBV10-3; the match to TRBD1 covers 11 bases. Looked up from germline, CDR1 is ENHRY and CDR2 is SYGVKD. The CDR3 contains 16 residues. V lost 6 bases to trimming and J lost 3 bases; unmatched junction nucleotides: 7. The CDR3 spells CAIRQTGTGGYNEQFF. The CDR3 coding sequence is TGTGCCATCAGACAAACCGGGACAGGGGGCTACAATGAGCAGTTCTTC.

On this clone itself: Additional DNA sequences in this sample encode the identical CDR3. CDR3 protein: CASSPRDSNTGELFF. The CDR3 DNA sequence: TGTGCCAGCTCACCCCGGGACAGCAACACCGGGGAGCTGTTTTTT. This chain links TRBV18 with TRBJ2-2; 7 bases are shared with TRBD1. Germline V gene data show CDR1 as KGHSH and CDR2 as LQKENI. The CDR3 has 15 residues. V was pared by 3 bases and J by 2 bases, with 3 bases of the junction left unmatched.

This clone was recorded once. The rearrangement joins TRBV2 to TRBJ1-3, with 10 nucleotides matching TRBD1. The CDR3 spans 18 residues. V was pared by 5 bases and J by 3 bases, with 13 bases of the junction left unmatched. Germline CDR1 reads SNHLY; CDR2 reads FYNNEI. The CDR3 reads CASSLWRDRGQYGNTIYF. The CDR3 DNA follows: TGTGCCAGCAGTTTGTGGCGGGACAGGGGTCAGTATGGAAACACCATATATTTT.

The chain recombines TRBV5-5 with TRBJ2-3; TRBD2 is a possible D gene (6 bases). This CDR3 is built from 16 residues. Looked up from germline, CDR1 is SGHKS and CDR2 is YYEKEE (reference sequence). V was shortened by 5 bases and J by 0 bases, with 16 bases between the two germline ends. CDR3 sequence (DNA): TGTGCCAGCAGACTAGCTGGAGAGTTTAGCACAGATACGCAGTATTTT. This sequence encodes CASRLAGEFSTDTQYF.

This clone was recorded only once. The chain couples TRBV18 to TRBJ1-4; D may be TRBD1 (5 bases). The germline V gene has CDR1 KGHSH and CDR2 LQKENI. There are 16 residues in the CDR3. V was clipped by 0 bases and J by 8 bases, with 16 bases between them. In nucleotides, the CDR3 is TGTGCCAGCTCACCACCGATCGGCAGGGTGGGGGAAAAACTGTTTTTT. It yields the protein CASSPPIGRVGEKLFF.

The J gene is TRBJ2-2, the V gene TRBV5-8; 10 bases map to TRBD2. Germline-derived CDR1 and CDR2 are SGHTS and YDEGEE. The CDR3 length is 18 residues. J gave up 2 bases and V 4 bases, and 11 bases lay outside the gene matches. CDR3 bases: TGTGCCAGCAGCCCGACCCTAACTAGCGGGACTAACACCGGGGAGCTGTTTTTT. Its translation is CASSPTLTSGTNTGELFF.

In regard to this clone: Within the sample, other DNA sequences also encode this same CDR3. The DNA of the CDR3 is TGTGCCAGCAGTTTATTGGGGGGCGCTGGAAACACCATATATTTT. Protein: CASSLLGGAGNTIYF. The chain employs TRBV28 and TRBJ1-3; a possible D gene is TRBD1 (6 bases). Germline V gene lookup returns CDR1 MDHEN and CDR2 SYDVKM. The CDR3 has 15 amino acids. V lost 1 base to trimming and J lost 2 bases, with 9 bases between them.

V and J are TRBV30 and TRBJ2-7, with 8 bases identical to TRBD1. The length of the CDR3 is 15 residues. In germline, CDR1 is GTSNPN, CDR2 SVGIG (reference sequence). Trimming cost V 0 bases and J 5 bases; bases outside gene matches: 9. The CDR3 coding sequence is TGTGCCTGGAGTGTACGGTACAGGGGGATAGACGAGCAGTACTTC. This sequence encodes CAWSVRYRGIDEQYF.

The table lists this clone with a count of one. Other nucleotide sequences from this sample produce the same CDR3. The J gene is TRBJ2-1, the V gene TRBV7-9, with 10 nucleotides matching TRBD2. The CDR3 is made up of 15 amino acids. Germline CDR1 and CDR2: SEHNR and FQNEAQ (reference sequence). The V gene end was trimmed by 0 bases and the J gene end by 10 bases; junction bases not matched to a gene: 6. The CDR3 spells CASSLAASGSGEQFF. Written as DNA, the CDR3 is TGTGCCAGCAGCTTAGCGGCTAGCGGGAGTGGCGAGCAGTTCTTC.

This chain links TRBV7-9 with TRBJ2-3; D remains unclear. CDR1 is SEHNR and CDR2 is FQNEAQ in the germline V gene (reference sequence). The CDR3 length is 15 residues. Trimming took off 3 bases at V and 6 bases at J, with 16 bases between the two ends. CDR3 amino acids: CASSFLELATDTQYF. Written as DNA, the CDR3 is TGTGCCAGCAGCTTTTTGGAGTTGGCGACCGATACGCAGTATTTT.

The J gene is TRBJ1-5, the V gene TRBV10-3; D is unresolved. This CDR3 region has 12 residues. V was clipped by 4 bases and J by 3 bases, with 4 bases between them. Germline-derived CDR1 and CDR2 are ENHRY and SYGVKD. This CDR3 reads CAISATNQPQHF. The DNA of the CDR3 is TGTGCCATCAGTGCTACCAATCAGCCCCAGCATTTT.

Of note for this clone: Other DNA sequences within the sample encode an identical CDR3. This sequence joins TRBV11-3 and TRBJ2-3; TRBD2 might be the D (6 bases). Germline V CDR1 and CDR2: SGHNT, YENEEA. Trimming took off 1 base at V and 6 bases at J, with 11 bases between the two ends. This CDR3 has 14 residues. The CDR3 loop is CASSLGGGADTQYF. The CDR3 DNA follows: TGTGCCAGCAGCTTAGGAGGCGGGGCGGATACGCAGTATTTT.

This clone was observed once. V gene TRBV2 combines with J gene TRBJ1-4; tentative D call: TRBD1 (6 bases). This CDR3 has 13 residues. In germline, CDR1 is SNHLY, CDR2 FYNNEI. Trimming removed 4 bases at V and 7 bases at J, with 10 bases between. This CDR3 reads CASSGPGAEKLFF. In DNA form, the CDR3 reads TGTGCCAGCAGTGGCCCGGGGGCTGAAAAACTGTTTTTT.

The rearrangement uses TRBV2 and TRBJ2-6, with 14 bases aligning to TRBD2. This CDR3 has 17 amino acids. The germline V gene has CDR1 SNHLY and CDR2 FYNNEI. V lost 5 bases to trimming and J lost 2 bases; unmatched junction nucleotides: 2. The CDR3 loop is CASSQGLAGAGANVLTF. In DNA form, the CDR3 reads TGTGCCAGCAGTCAGGGACTAGCGGGAGCTGGGGCCAACGTCCTGACTTTC.

Concerning this clone: Other DNA sequences from this sample encode an identical CDR3 as well. The chain couples TRBV27 to TRBJ2-2; a weak D match, TRBD1 (5 bases). Germline V CDR1 and CDR2: MNHEY, SMNVEV (reference sequence). The germline V and J ends were trimmed by 5 bases and 1 base, with 8 bases remaining between them. The CDR3 consists of 14 residues. The CDR3 region is CASSGTGNTGELFF. As DNA, the CDR3 is TGTGCCAGCAGTGGCACAGGGAACACCGGGGAGCTGTTTTTT.

The chain uses TRBV28 and TRBJ2-5; TRBD1 aligns across 7 bases. J was trimmed by 3 bases and V by 4 bases; bases with no gene match: 11. The germline CDR1 and CDR2 sequences are MDHEN and SYDVKM. This CDR3 spans 16 amino acids. CDR3 region: CASSSRDRVGEETQYF. In nucleotides, the CDR3 is TGTGCCAGCAGTTCCCGCGACAGGGTGGGGGAAGAGACCCAGTACTTC.

The V gene is TRBV28, the J gene TRBJ2-5; D may be TRBD1 (5 bases). This CDR3 spans 16 amino acids. From germline, CDR1 is MDHEN and CDR2 SYDVKM. V dropped 2 bases and J dropped 5 bases, with 18 bases sitting between them. The CDR3 here is CASSLIGGHPGETQYF. In nucleotides, the CDR3 is TGTGCCAGCAGTTTAATTGGCGGACATCCAGGGGAGACCCAGTACTTC.

The rearrangement uses TRBV19 and TRBJ1-2, with TRBD1 as a possible D gene (5 bases). CDR1 LNHDA and CDR2 SQIVND come from the germline V gene (reference sequence). The CDR3 loop spans 15 amino acids. The germline V and J ends were trimmed by 6 bases and 5 bases, with 19 bases remaining between them. The CDR3 loop is CASSFDSRGSYGYTF. Here the CDR3 DNA reads TGTGCCAGTAGCTTCGACAGCCGGGGGTCTTATGGCTACACCTTC.